This is a list of T cell receptor beta chains from one sample in a study of CD8 T cells in Susac syndrome. Each CDR3 protein is one row after TCRdb ran MiXCR on the immunoSEQ multiplex PCR reads. The table records 200,000 to 300,000 distinct CDR3 sequences, about 96% of them present only once. Sequences were obtained from CD4+ T cells from PBMCs. Receptors originate from a human donor with Susac syndrome. Each CDR3 is given with its conserved first and last residue. A D gene is named only where the DNA matches it firmly. Only some rows state a clone size, as once, few, many or a class for expanded clones.

D gene	V gene	clone size	J gene	CDR3 protein	CDR3 DNA
-	TRBV7-2	-	TRBJ2-1	CASSLRVEQFF	TGTGCCAGCAGCTTACGGGTTGAGCAGTTCTTC
TRBD1	TRBV29-1	-	TRBJ2-1	CSGDRGANEQFF	TGCAGCGGAGACAGGGGAGCGAATGAGCAGTTCTTC
TRBD2	TRBV7-6	once	TRBJ2-7	CASSFLAVRSEQYF	TGTGCCAGCAGCTTCCTAGCGGTGCGCTCCGAGCAGTACTTC
TRBD1	TRBV2	-	TRBJ1-2	CASSERGGGGYTF	TGTGCCAGCAGTGAACGAGGGGGCGGTGGCTACACCTTC
TRBD2	TRBV7-9	-	TRBJ2-5	CASSYQAGGSSETQYF	TGTGCCAGCAGCTACCAAGCGGGAGGGTCGTCGGAGACCCAGTACTTC
-	TRBV9	-	TRBJ1-1	CASSVVGHDMNTEAFF	TGTGCCAGCAGCGTAGTGGGCCACGACATGAACACTGAAGCTTTCTTT
TRBD1	TRBV29-1	-	TRBJ1-5	CSVVADREGGMAQHF	TGCAGCGTTGTCGCCGACAGGGAGGGAGGAATGGCCCAGCATTTT
TRBD2	TRBV30	-	TRBJ2-3	CAWGASGHTDTQYF	TGTGCCTGGGGGGCTAGCGGACACACAGATACGCAGTATTTT
-	TRBV12-3/TRBV12-4	-	TRBJ1-1	CASRRQMNTEAFF	TGTGCCAGCAGGAGACAGATGAACACTGAAGCTTTCTTT
-	TRBV29-1	-	TRBJ1-2	CSVAALGRGNYGYTF	TGCAGCGTTGCTGCTCTGGGCAGGGGCAACTATGGCTACACCTTC
-	TRBV29-1	-	TRBJ1-1	CSVVAGASVTEAFF	TGCAGCGTTGTGGCGGGGGCCTCCGTCACTGAAGCTTTCTTT
-	TRBV29-1	-	TRBJ2-7	CSVPGTYEQYF	TGCAGCGTTCCGGGAACCTACGAGCAGTACTTC
TRBD1	TRBV2	-	TRBJ2-7	CASSDPGQGADEQYF	TGTGCCAGCAGTGACCCGGGACAGGGGGCGGACGAGCAGTACTTC
TRBD1	TRBV12-3/TRBV12-4	-	TRBJ1-2	CASSFVGQGGDGYTF	TGTGCCAGCAGTTTCGTGGGACAGGGTGGAGATGGCTACACCTTC
-	TRBV4-1	-	TRBJ1-1	CASSQDRLGTEAFF	TGCGCCAGCAGCCAAGACCGTTTGGGAACTGAAGCTTTCTTT
-	TRBV12-3/TRBV12-4	-	TRBJ2-7	CASSFPGGLEEQYF	TGTGCCAGCAGTTTCCCTGGGGGGCTAGAGGAGCAGTACTTC
TRBD1	TRBV4-1	-	TRBJ2-5	CASSPGDRGVGYQETQYF	TGCGCCAGCAGCCCTGGGGACAGGGGAGTGGGGTACCAAGAGACCCAGTACTTC
-	TRBV28	-	TRBJ1-5	CASSPQQGSRPQHF	TGTGCCAGCAGTCCGCAACAGGGTTCTCGGCCCCAGCATTTT
-	TRBV20-1	-	TRBJ2-3	CSAKPRGIGDTQYF	TGCAGTGCCAAACCGAGGGGGATCGGGGATACGCAGTATTTT